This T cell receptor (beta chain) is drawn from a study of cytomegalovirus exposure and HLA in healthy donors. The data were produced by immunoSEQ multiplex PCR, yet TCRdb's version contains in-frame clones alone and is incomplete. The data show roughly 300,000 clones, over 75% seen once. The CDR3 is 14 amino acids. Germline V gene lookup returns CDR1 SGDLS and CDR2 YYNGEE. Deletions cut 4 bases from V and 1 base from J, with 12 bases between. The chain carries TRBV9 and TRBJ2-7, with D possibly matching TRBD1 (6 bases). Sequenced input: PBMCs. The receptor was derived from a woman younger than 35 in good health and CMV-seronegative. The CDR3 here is CASSRDRFSYEQYF. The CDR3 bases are TGTGCCAGCAGCCGTGACAGGTTTTCCTACGAGCAGTACTTC.